The 4 T cell receptor beta chains below were found in one sample sequenced in a study of glioma-infiltrating T cells. The iRepertoire nested amplicon-rescue multiplex PCR amplified TCR alpha and beta CDR3s from RNA. TCRdb re-analysed the multiplex PCR reads in MiXCR, keeping a single row per CDR3 protein. The repertoire includes about 210,000 distinct CDR3 sequences, around 30% of them detected once, and 20% to 25% sits in the top ten. Specimen: glioma tissue, nonneoplastic brain tissue, or PBMCs (not recorded which). The origin of the receptors is a human donor with low-grade glioma or glioblastoma, undergoing nonglioma brain surgery, or in good health (not recorded which).

This clonotype occurred many times. The chain recombines TRBV28 with TRBJ2-5; 10 bases fit TRBD2. Unmatched junction bases numbered 14, after V lost 5 bases and J lost 5 bases. In germline, CDR1 is MDHEN, CDR2 SYDVKM. The CDR3 is 17 residues long. The CDR3 DNA reads as TGTGCCAGCAGTCCCCTCGTCCAGCGGGAGGGCCGGGAGACCCAGTACTTC. Its protein product is CASSPLVQREGRETQYF.

Of note for this clonotype: This could be a read error, since a much larger clone is one nucleotide away. The rearrangement links TRBV7-6 to TRBJ2-7; D gene uncertain. The V end was cut by 0 bases, the J end by 7 bases, with 10 bases between. This CDR3 has 13 amino acids. Germline CDR1 SGHVS, CDR2 FNYEAQ. The CDR3 bases are TGTGCCAGCAGCTTAGCGGGGAACAATGAGCAGTACTTC. Translated: CASSLAGNNEQYF.

The sample holds many counts of this clonotype. The rearrangement uses TRBV28 and TRBJ2-5; no clear D. The V gene's germline CDR1 is MDHEN and CDR2 SYDVKM. V lost 10 bases and J lost 0, with 15 bases in between. The CDR3 length is 14 residues. The CDR3 loop is CATWTVGYQETQYF. CDR3 in DNA: TGTGCCACATGGACCGTGGGGTACCAAGAGACCCAGTACTTC.

In this sample, this clonotype turned up many times. The V call is TRBV7-3, the J call TRBJ2-1; TRBD2 matches 7 bases. Per the germline V gene, CDR1 is SGHTA and CDR2 is FQGTGA. The CDR3 is 13 amino acids. The trim removed 3 bases at V and 15 bases at J, leaving 11 bases unmatched. CDR3 DNA sequence: TGTGCCAGCAGCTTTAATCCGCGGGAGAGTCCGTTCTTC. Translating gives CASSFNPRESPFF.